Each of the 8 T cell receptor beta chains below was sequenced from the same sample in a study of technical replicates of blood from a few donors. Some clones are missing from TCRdb's copy, which holds only in-frame ones; the method was immunoSEQ multiplex PCR. The profile covers 79,000 or so clones, with 90% to 95% appearing a single time and 0.25% taken by the ten largest. Source material: T cells isolated from PBMCs. These TCRs come from a human donor in good health.

This clone was recorded only once. This chain joins TRBV14 and TRBJ2-7; 7 nucleotides align to TRBD2. Unmatched junction bases numbered 12, after V lost 1 base and J lost 6 bases. CDR3 length: 16 residues. Germline CDR1 is SGHDN and CDR2 is FVKESK. The CDR3 sequence is CASSQVGKRGPLEQYF. The CDR3 DNA reads TGTGCCAGCAGCCAAGTGGGAAAGCGGGGACCCCTCGAGCAGTACTTC.

This clone was recorded only once. V gene TRBV7-9 combines with J gene TRBJ1-1; 8 nucleotides line up with TRBD1. Germline CDR1 reads SEHNR; CDR2 reads FQNEAQ (reference sequence). The length of the CDR3 is 13 residues. V was pared by 4 bases and J by 10 bases, with 8 bases of the junction left unmatched. CDR3 amino acids: CASSSAGGPTAFF. The CDR3 coding sequence is TGTGCCAGCAGCTCGGCAGGGGGCCCAACAGCTTTCTTT.

The chain employs TRBV5-1 and TRBJ1-4, with D maybe TRBD1 (6 bases). Germline CDR1 SGHRS, CDR2 YFSETQ. The CDR3 covers 14 residues. Trimming removed 5 bases at V and 4 bases at J, with 12 bases between. Here the CDR3 DNA reads TGCGCCAGCAGTCGGGACACCGATAATGAAAAACTGTTTTTT. The encoded protein is CASSRDTDNEKLFF.

The V gene is TRBV25-1, the J gene TRBJ1-2, with 8 bases that match TRBD1. J was trimmed by 1 base and V by 5 bases; bases with no gene match: 6. The CDR3 totals 15 residues. Germline CDR1 MGHDK, CDR2 SYGVNS. CDR3 amino acids: CASSIHGQGNYGYTF. CDR3 coding DNA: TGTGCCAGCAGTATACACGGACAGGGTAACTATGGCTACACCTTC.

The chain joins TRBV27 to TRBJ1-1, with TRBD1 matching 9 bases. This CDR3 region has 15 residues. Germline V gives CDR1 MNHEY, CDR2 SMNVEV (reference sequence). V shed 5 bases, J shed 5 bases, and the junction held 9 bases outside the gene matches. The CDR3 DNA reads TGTGCCAGCAGTCTCCTACAGGGGGCGAGTACTGAAGCTTTCTTT. Its protein is CASSLLQGASTEAFF.

The chain recombines TRBV4-1 with TRBJ1-5, with TRBD1 identical over 9 bases. Germline V gene sequence: CDR1 MGHRA, CDR2 YSYEKL. CDR3 length: 18 amino acids. The V segment lost 1 base and the J segment 7 bases; nucleotides outside the gene matches: 14. The CDR3 sequence: CASSQGPTTGGAFQPQHF. As DNA, the CDR3 is TGCGCCAGCAGCCAAGGCCCAACAACAGGGGGCGCGTTCCAGCCCCAGCATTTT.

This clone has only one observation. The chain uses TRBV4-1 and TRBJ2-5; D not resolved. The germline gives CDR1 MGHRA, CDR2 YSYEKL. CDR3 length: 14 amino acids. Trimming pared 2 bases from V and 5 bases from J, leaving 12 bases between. CDR3 residues: CASSQLTIRETQYF. The CDR3 nucleotides are TGCGCCAGCAGCCAACTCACTATACGGGAGACCCAGTACTTC.

The rearrangement uses TRBV19 and TRBJ2-1; D is ambiguous. Trimming took 1 base from V and 2 from J, leaving 9 bases between them. The CDR3 spans 15 residues. The germline gives CDR1 LNHDA, CDR2 SQIVND (reference sequence). CDR3 protein: CASSIGQSPYNEQFF. The CDR3 nucleotides are TGTGCCAGTAGTATAGGTCAGTCCCCCTACAATGAGCAGTTCTTC.